A selection of T cell receptor beta chains follows, all from one sample in a study of T-cell reconstitution after alpha-beta-depleted transplantation in children. TCRdb recomputed calls from the PCR reads with MiXCR, one row per CDR3 protein. Among 640,000 or so distinct CDR3 sequences, around 17% were seen once, and the ten largest hold approximately 1%. The sample consisted of PBMCs from the stem cell graft donor, taken from the stem cell graft. The receptors derive from a human donor who donated a stem cell graft to a child with acute myeloid leukemia. Both conserved end residues are part of each CDR3. The D gene is left open where the match is weak. Clone size, where shown, is once, few, many, or a class for clones that have expanded.

d_call: NA; v_call: TRBV27; clone_size: many; cdr3_length: 15; j_call: TRBJ2-5; cdr3_nt: TGTGCCAGCAGTCAGCTGGGACACAATTTAGAGACCCAGTACTTC; cdr3_aa: CASSQLGHNLETQYF
d_call: NA; v_call: TRBV5-6; clone_size: NA; cdr3_length: 15; j_call: TRBJ1-3; cdr3_nt: TGTGCCAGCAGCTTCGGGTCAAGCTCTGGAAACACCATATATTTT; cdr3_aa: CASSFGSSSGNTIYF
d_call: NA; v_call: TRBV7-9; clone_size: NA; cdr3_length: 15; j_call: TRBJ2-2; cdr3_nt: TGTGCCAGCAGCTTACAGGAGGAAAACACCGGGGAGCTGTTTTTT; cdr3_aa: CASSLQEENTGELFF
d_call: NA; v_call: TRBV5-5; clone_size: few; cdr3_length: 14; j_call: TRBJ1-4; cdr3_nt: TGTGCCAGCAGCCAAATATCAACTAATGAAAAACTGTTTTTT; cdr3_aa: CASSQISTNEKLFF
d_call: NA; v_call: TRBV12-3/TRBV12-4; clone_size: few; cdr3_length: 14; j_call: TRBJ1-1; cdr3_nt: TGTGCCAGCAGGGGGGTGGGGATGAACACTGAAGCTTTCTTT; cdr3_aa: CASRGVGMNTEAFF
d_call: NA; v_call: TRBV6-2/TRBV6-3; clone_size: few; cdr3_length: 13; j_call: TRBJ1-6; cdr3_nt: TGTGCCAGCAGTTACGAAGGCGGGACACCCCTCCACTTT; cdr3_aa: CASSYEGGTPLHF
d_call: NA; v_call: TRBV29-1; clone_size: many; cdr3_length: 13; j_call: TRBJ1-2; cdr3_nt: TGCAGCCCCGTGGAGAACCCCAACTATGGCTACACCTTC; cdr3_aa: CSPVENPNYGYTF
d_call: NA; v_call: TRBV6-1; clone_size: few; cdr3_length: 14; j_call: TRBJ2-3; cdr3_nt: TGTGCCAGCAACTTCGGCGGGTGGACAGATACGCAGTATTTT; cdr3_aa: CASNFGGWTDTQYF
d_call: NA; v_call: TRBV20-1; clone_size: many; cdr3_length: 16; j_call: TRBJ1-1; cdr3_nt: TGCAGTGCTGCAAGGGGTGCAAATCTCATGAACACTGAAGCTTTCTTT; cdr3_aa: CSAARGANLMNTEAFF
d_call: TRBD1; v_call: TRBV6-5; clone_size: few; cdr3_length: 14; j_call: TRBJ2-7; cdr3_nt: TGTGCCAGCAGTTACGATCAGGGGGTCTACGAGCAGTACTTC; cdr3_aa: CASSYDQGVYEQYF
d_call: NA; v_call: TRBV3-1; clone_size: few; cdr3_length: 12; j_call: TRBJ2-5; cdr3_nt: TGTGCCAGCAGCCAAGATTGGGAGACCCAGTACTTC; cdr3_aa: CASSQDWETQYF
d_call: NA; v_call: TRBV12-3/TRBV12-4; clone_size: NA; cdr3_length: 13; j_call: TRBJ2-5; cdr3_nt: TGTGCCAGCAGTTTTACAGGCTTCGAGACCCAGTACTTC; cdr3_aa: CASSFTGFETQYF
d_call: TRBD1; v_call: TRBV7-2; clone_size: few; cdr3_length: 15; j_call: TRBJ1-3; cdr3_nt: TGTGCCAGCAGCTTAGCGGCGGGACAGGGGGACACCATATATTTT; cdr3_aa: CASSLAAGQGDTIYF
d_call: NA; v_call: TRBV20-1; clone_size: NA; cdr3_length: 16; j_call: TRBJ2-3; cdr3_nt: TGCAGTGCTAGACCCTTCTTGTTTATAAGCACAGATACGCAGTATTTT; cdr3_aa: CSARPFLFISTDTQYF
d_call: NA; v_call: TRBV7-2; clone_size: NA; cdr3_length: 15; j_call: TRBJ2-3; cdr3_nt: TGTGCCAGCAGCTTAAACGCAGGGGGGGGAGATACGCAGTATTTT; cdr3_aa: CASSLNAGGGDTQYF
d_call: NA; v_call: TRBV20-1; clone_size: many; cdr3_length: 13; j_call: TRBJ2-3; cdr3_nt: TGCAGTGCCCAGGACACAGGGACAGATACGCAGTATTTT; cdr3_aa: CSAQDTGTDTQYF
d_call: NA; v_call: TRBV24-1; clone_size: NA; cdr3_length: 14; j_call: TRBJ1-1; cdr3_nt: TGTGCCACCAGTGACCCATACGGGGGGACTGAAGCTTTCTTT; cdr3_aa: CATSDPYGGTEAFF
d_call: NA; v_call: TRBV24-1; clone_size: NA; cdr3_length: 15; j_call: TRBJ2-5; cdr3_nt: TGTGCCACCAGTGACCTGCTGGACGGCCAAGAGACCCAGTACTTC; cdr3_aa: CATSDLLDGQETQYF
d_call: NA; v_call: TRBV20-1; clone_size: many; cdr3_length: 14; j_call: TRBJ2-1; cdr3_nt: TGCAGTGCTAGAGAAGGACCACCTAACAATGAGCAGTTCTTC; cdr3_aa: CSAREGPPNNEQFF
d_call: TRBD2; v_call: TRBV7-8; clone_size: NA; cdr3_length: 17; j_call: TRBJ2-1; cdr3_nt: TGTGCCAGCAGCTTAGTGAGGATGACTAGCAGATACAATGAGCAGTTCTTC; cdr3_aa: CASSLVRMTSRYNEQFF
d_call: NA; v_call: TRBV2; clone_size: NA; cdr3_length: 11; j_call: TRBJ2-5; cdr3_nt: TGTGCCAGCAGAGGGATGGAGACCCAGTACTTC; cdr3_aa: CASRGMETQYF
d_call: NA; v_call: TRBV11-2; clone_size: NA; cdr3_length: 13; j_call: TRBJ1-1; cdr3_nt: TGTGCCAGCAGCTTGGACCGACAGAGAAAAGCTTTCTTT; cdr3_aa: CASSLDRQRKAFF
d_call: NA; v_call: TRBV20-1; clone_size: NA; cdr3_length: 14; j_call: TRBJ2-1; cdr3_nt: TGCAGTGTTCCACCGGGACTTTCTTACAATGAGCAGTTCTTC; cdr3_aa: CSVPPGLSYNEQFF
d_call: NA; v_call: TRBV6-6; clone_size: few; cdr3_length: 12; j_call: TRBJ1-6; cdr3_nt: TGTGCCAGCAGGCCCTCACAGATTCCCCTCCACTTT; cdr3_aa: CASRPSQIPLHF
d_call: NA; v_call: TRBV5-1; clone_size: NA; cdr3_length: 16; j_call: TRBJ2-7; cdr3_nt: TGCGCCAGCAGCTCACGGGAGGTAACAGGGCTCTACGAGCAGTACTTC; cdr3_aa: CASSSREVTGLYEQYF
d_call: TRBD1; v_call: TRBV5-1; clone_size: NA; cdr3_length: 16; j_call: TRBJ2-2; cdr3_nt: TGCGCCAGCAGCTTGAAACAGGGGGCGGATGCCGGGGAGCTGTTTTTT; cdr3_aa: CASSLKQGADAGELFF
d_call: NA; v_call: TRBV29-1; clone_size: few; cdr3_length: 12; j_call: TRBJ2-5; cdr3_nt: TGCAGCTTCGGGTACAGGCACGAGACCCAGTACTTC; cdr3_aa: CSFGYRHETQYF
d_call: NA; v_call: TRBV20-1; clone_size: many; cdr3_length: 14; j_call: TRBJ1-1; cdr3_nt: TGCAGTGCTCCTCGAGACGTTATGGACACTGAAGCTTTCTTT; cdr3_aa: CSAPRDVMDTEAFF
d_call: TRBD2; v_call: TRBV20-1; clone_size: few; cdr3_length: 20; j_call: TRBJ2-1; cdr3_nt: TGCAGTGCTAGAGATACTCGGAGCGGGGGGTTGAGATCCTCCTACAATGAGCAGTTCTTC; cdr3_aa: CSARDTRSGGLRSSYNEQFF
d_call: TRBD1; v_call: TRBV10-2; clone_size: many; cdr3_length: 13; j_call: TRBJ1-2; cdr3_nt: TGCGCCACCAAACCGGGACAGGGGATACTCTACACCTTC; cdr3_aa: CATKPGQGILYTF
d_call: TRBD2; v_call: TRBV10-3; clone_size: many; cdr3_length: 15; j_call: TRBJ2-7; cdr3_nt: TGTGCCATCAGTGCGCTAGCGGGCGAGACCTACGAGCAGTACTTC; cdr3_aa: CAISALAGETYEQYF
d_call: NA; v_call: TRBV29-1; clone_size: many; cdr3_length: 14; j_call: TRBJ1-2; cdr3_nt: TGCAGCGTTGAAGGACAATCAGCTAACTATGGCTACACCTTC; cdr3_aa: CSVEGQSANYGYTF
d_call: TRBD1; v_call: TRBV6-2/TRBV6-3; clone_size: NA; cdr3_length: 16; j_call: TRBJ2-7; cdr3_nt: TGTGCCAGCAGTTACAACAGCCCAATCGACAGGGGACAGCAGTACTTC; cdr3_aa: CASSYNSPIDRGQQYF
d_call: NA; v_call: TRBV7-2; clone_size: few; cdr3_length: 14; j_call: TRBJ2-7; cdr3_nt: TGTGCCAGCAGTTTACCCAGGGGCACCGACGAGCAGTACTTC; cdr3_aa: CASSLPRGTDEQYF
d_call: NA; v_call: TRBV18; clone_size: few; cdr3_length: 14; j_call: TRBJ1-1; cdr3_nt: TGTGCCAGCTCACCGGGGGGGGCGGACGGTGAAGCTTTCTTT; cdr3_aa: CASSPGGADGEAFF
d_call: TRBD1; v_call: TRBV19; clone_size: NA; cdr3_length: 11; j_call: TRBJ2-7; cdr3_nt: TGTGCCAGTAGTATAGAGGGACAGAAGTACTTC; cdr3_aa: CASSIEGQKYF
d_call: NA; v_call: TRBV10-3; clone_size: few; cdr3_length: 15; j_call: TRBJ1-5; cdr3_nt: TGTGCCATCAGTGAGTCTGGGCGGGAGGTTCAGCCCCAGCATTTT; cdr3_aa: CAISESGREVQPQHF
d_call: TRBD1; v_call: TRBV5-6; clone_size: few; cdr3_length: 14; j_call: TRBJ1-5; cdr3_nt: TGTGCCAGCAGTTCCGCCAGGGGGGATCAGCCCCAGCATTTT; cdr3_aa: CASSSARGDQPQHF
d_call: TRBD2; v_call: TRBV20-1; clone_size: many; cdr3_length: 14; j_call: TRBJ2-1; cdr3_nt: TGCAGTGCTTGCCTAGCGGTAACCTACAATGAGCAGTTCTTC; cdr3_aa: CSACLAVTYNEQFF
d_call: TRBD2; v_call: TRBV29-1; clone_size: many; cdr3_length: 12; j_call: TRBJ2-1; cdr3_nt: TGCAGCGTCAGGACTAGCGGGGCCTTGCAGTTCTTC; cdr3_aa: CSVRTSGALQFF
d_call: TRBD1; v_call: TRBV7-2; clone_size: many; cdr3_length: 14; j_call: TRBJ1-1; cdr3_nt: TGTGCCAGCAGCCAGGGGGTCGGAGGGACTGAAGCTTTCTTT; cdr3_aa: CASSQGVGGTEAFF